The rows below give T cell receptor beta chains drawn from one sample of a study of blood T cell repertoires in COVID-19. The data were produced by immunoSEQ multiplex PCR, yet TCRdb's version contains in-frame clones alone and is incomplete. In the table there are about 34,000 clones, around 77% of which are singletons. Sequencing was carried out using peripheral blood. Receptors were obtained from a human donor in a cohort sampled during active COVID-19. Each CDR3 is given with its conserved first and last residue. Fields, in order: D gene, clone size, V gene, CDR3 length, J gene, CDR3 DNA, CDR3 protein. The D gene is left open where the match is weak. Clone size, where shown, is once, few, many, or a class for clones that have expanded.

d_call: -
clone_size: -
v_call: TRBV6-5
cdr3_length: 12
j_call: TRBJ2-7
cdr3_nt: TGTGCCAGCATTTCCAGGGGTTACGAGCAGTACTTC
cdr3_aa: CASISRGYEQYF

d_call: -
clone_size: -
v_call: TRBV19
cdr3_length: 9
j_call: TRBJ1-2
cdr3_nt: TGTGCTAGCACGGTTGGCTACACCTTC
cdr3_aa: CASTVGYTF

d_call: -
clone_size: -
v_call: TRBV10-2
cdr3_length: 14
j_call: TRBJ1-1
cdr3_nt: TGCGCCAGCAGTGAGTGGCGGTCGTGGACTGAAGCTTTCTTT
cdr3_aa: CASSEWRSWTEAFF

d_call: TRBD1
clone_size: -
v_call: TRBV7-2
cdr3_length: 14
j_call: TRBJ2-7
cdr3_nt: TGTGCCAGCAGCAATGGGACAGGGGGCTCGGTGCAGTACTTC
cdr3_aa: CASSNGTGGSVQYF

d_call: -
clone_size: -
v_call: TRBV6-4
cdr3_length: 14
j_call: TRBJ2-7
cdr3_nt: TGTGCCACCCTAGGCCGGGTCTCACGACACGAGCAGTACTTC
cdr3_aa: CATLGRVSRHEQYF

d_call: -
clone_size: -
v_call: TRBV9
cdr3_length: 14
j_call: TRBJ2-7
cdr3_nt: TGTGCCAGCAGCACTTACGCCGGGACTTACGAGCAGTACTTC
cdr3_aa: CASSTYAGTYEQYF

d_call: -
clone_size: -
v_call: TRBV28
cdr3_length: 14
j_call: TRBJ2-7
cdr3_nt: TGTGCCAGCAGCCCCCTTAGCAGACTCTACGAGCAGTACTTC
cdr3_aa: CASSPLSRLYEQYF

d_call: TRBD2
clone_size: -
v_call: TRBV27
cdr3_length: 15
j_call: TRBJ2-1
cdr3_nt: TGTGCCAGCAGCCACCGGACTAGCGGAAACAATGAGCAGTTCTTC
cdr3_aa: CASSHRTSGNNEQFF

d_call: -
clone_size: -
v_call: TRBV11-2
cdr3_length: 18
j_call: TRBJ2-3
cdr3_nt: TGTGCCAGCAGCCCCTTAGTAACGTCCAGGGGTCGCACAGATACGCAGTATTTT
cdr3_aa: CASSPLVTSRGRTDTQYF

d_call: -
clone_size: once
v_call: TRBV11-1
cdr3_length: 15
j_call: TRBJ2-5
cdr3_nt: TGTGCCAGCAGCTTAGGCGCAGGGTTAGATGAGACCCAGTACTTC
cdr3_aa: CASSLGAGLDETQYF

d_call: TRBD1
clone_size: -
v_call: TRBV7-2
cdr3_length: 15
j_call: TRBJ1-2
cdr3_nt: TGTGCCAGCAGCCTGGGAGGACAGGGGGCCTATGGCTACACCTTC
cdr3_aa: CASSLGGQGAYGYTF

d_call: TRBD2
clone_size: -
v_call: TRBV4-1
cdr3_length: 15
j_call: TRBJ2-1
cdr3_nt: TGCGCCAGCAGCCCTTCCGGGACTAGCCTCGGTGAGCAGTTCTTC
cdr3_aa: CASSPSGTSLGEQFF

d_call: TRBD2
clone_size: -
v_call: TRBV28
cdr3_length: 18
j_call: TRBJ2-1
cdr3_nt: TGTGCCAGCAGTTCCTCCTCCTTAGCGGGAGGAAGCTACAATGAGCAGTTCTTC
cdr3_aa: CASSSSSLAGGSYNEQFF

d_call: TRBD1
clone_size: -
v_call: TRBV2
cdr3_length: 15
j_call: TRBJ1-3
cdr3_nt: TGTGCCAGCAGTCCGACAGGGCGAGTTGGAAACACCATATATTTT
cdr3_aa: CASSPTGRVGNTIYF

d_call: -
clone_size: once
v_call: TRBV20-1
cdr3_length: 11
j_call: TRBJ2-5
cdr3_nt: TGCAGTGCCCAGGGTGGAGAGACCCAGTACTTC
cdr3_aa: CSAQGGETQYF

d_call: -
clone_size: -
v_call: TRBV7-8
cdr3_length: 13
j_call: TRBJ1-2
cdr3_nt: TGTGCCAGCAGCCTTCAGGGTCCGTATGGCTACACCTTC
cdr3_aa: CASSLQGPYGYTF

d_call: TRBD1
clone_size: -
v_call: TRBV19
cdr3_length: 14
j_call: TRBJ1-4
cdr3_nt: TGTGCCAGTAGTTGGACAGGGTGGAATGAAAAACTGTTTTTT
cdr3_aa: CASSWTGWNEKLFF

d_call: TRBD2
clone_size: -
v_call: TRBV9
cdr3_length: 16
j_call: TRBJ2-5
cdr3_nt: TGTGCCAGCAGCGTAGCACTAGCGGCTCTCCAAGAGACCCAGTACTTC
cdr3_aa: CASSVALAALQETQYF

d_call: TRBD2
clone_size: -
v_call: TRBV29-1
cdr3_length: 13
j_call: TRBJ2-1
cdr3_nt: TGCAGCGTTGTTAGCGGGAGGGGTGATGAGCAGTTCTTC
cdr3_aa: CSVVSGRGDEQFF

d_call: -
clone_size: -
v_call: TRBV7-7
cdr3_length: 13
j_call: TRBJ1-1
cdr3_nt: TGTGCCAGCAGCAGGACAAGGAACACTGAAGCTTTCTTT
cdr3_aa: CASSRTRNTEAFF

d_call: -
clone_size: few
v_call: TRBV29-1
cdr3_length: 12
j_call: TRBJ1-2
cdr3_nt: TGCAGCGGACTATTAGGTGAATATGGCTACACCTTC
cdr3_aa: CSGLLGEYGYTF

d_call: TRBD1
clone_size: -
v_call: TRBV11-2
cdr3_length: 18
j_call: TRBJ2-2
cdr3_nt: TGTGCCAGCAGCCAAGACGGACAGGGGTGGAAGGTAACCGGGGAGCTGTTTTTT
cdr3_aa: CASSQDGQGWKVTGELFF

d_call: -
clone_size: -
v_call: TRBV15
cdr3_length: 14
j_call: TRBJ2-7
cdr3_nt: TGTGCCACCAGCAGAGATGGCAGCTCCTACGAGCAGTACTTC
cdr3_aa: CATSRDGSSYEQYF

d_call: TRBD2
clone_size: -
v_call: TRBV10-3
cdr3_length: 16
j_call: TRBJ2-1
cdr3_nt: TGTGCCATCAGTGAGCTACTAGCGGGAGGAAGGAATGAGCAGTTCTTC
cdr3_aa: CAISELLAGGRNEQFF

d_call: TRBD2
clone_size: once
v_call: TRBV15
cdr3_length: 14
j_call: TRBJ2-7
cdr3_nt: TGTGCCACCAGCAGAGCACGGGGGGCCTACGAGCAGTACTTC
cdr3_aa: CATSRARGAYEQYF

d_call: TRBD2
clone_size: -
v_call: TRBV19
cdr3_length: 15
j_call: TRBJ2-3
cdr3_nt: TGTGCCAGTAGTATAACAGCGGGAGCTTTAGATACGCAGTATTTT
cdr3_aa: CASSITAGALDTQYF

d_call: TRBD1
clone_size: -
v_call: TRBV29-1
cdr3_length: 15
j_call: TRBJ2-7
cdr3_nt: TGCAGCGTTGAAATCGGGACAGGGGTCGTCCACGAGCAGTACTTC
cdr3_aa: CSVEIGTGVVHEQYF

d_call: -
clone_size: -
v_call: TRBV5-1
cdr3_length: 14
j_call: TRBJ1-5
cdr3_nt: TGCGCCAGCAGCTTGGGAGGTAGCAATCAGCCCCAGCATTTT
cdr3_aa: CASSLGGSNQPQHF

d_call: -
clone_size: -
v_call: TRBV7-9
cdr3_length: 13
j_call: TRBJ2-7
cdr3_nt: TGTGCCAGCAGCCTGAGACAGAGCTACGAGCAGTACTTC
cdr3_aa: CASSLRQSYEQYF

d_call: -
clone_size: -
v_call: TRBV14
cdr3_length: 18
j_call: TRBJ1-1
cdr3_nt: TGTGCCAGCAGCCAAGATGATCGGACGGGAGGGGGACACACTGAAGCTTTCTTT
cdr3_aa: CASSQDDRTGGGHTEAFF

d_call: TRBD2
clone_size: -
v_call: TRBV6-5
cdr3_length: 15
j_call: TRBJ2-5
cdr3_nt: TGTGCCAGCAGTCCAATCGGGGGGGCCCAAGAGACCCAGTACTTC
cdr3_aa: CASSPIGGAQETQYF

d_call: TRBD2
clone_size: -
v_call: TRBV27
cdr3_length: 15
j_call: TRBJ2-1
cdr3_nt: TGTGCCAGCAGAGAAAGCGGGAGTGGGTACAATGAGCAGTTCTTC
cdr3_aa: CASRESGSGYNEQFF

d_call: TRBD1
clone_size: -
v_call: TRBV27
cdr3_length: 14
j_call: TRBJ1-1
cdr3_nt: TGTGCCAGCAGTTTGACAGGGTTCAGCACTGAAGCTTTCTTT
cdr3_aa: CASSLTGFSTEAFF

d_call: -
clone_size: -
v_call: TRBV29-1
cdr3_length: 13
j_call: TRBJ2-7
cdr3_nt: TGCAGCGTTGAAACCCGCCAGGGCTACGAGCAGTACTTC
cdr3_aa: CSVETRQGYEQYF

d_call: -
clone_size: -
v_call: TRBV2
cdr3_length: 13
j_call: TRBJ2-5
cdr3_nt: TGTGCCAGCAAAAGGACAGAGAGGGAGACCCAGTACTTC
cdr3_aa: CASKRTERETQYF

d_call: TRBD2
clone_size: -
v_call: TRBV9
cdr3_length: 18
j_call: TRBJ2-2
cdr3_nt: TGTGCCAGCAGCGTAACGCTAGCGGGAGTTAGTAACACCGGGGAGCTGTTTTTT
cdr3_aa: CASSVTLAGVSNTGELFF

d_call: -
clone_size: -
v_call: TRBV11-2
cdr3_length: 13
j_call: TRBJ2-7
cdr3_nt: TGTGCCAGCAGCCGGACAGACCCCTACGAGCAGTACTTC
cdr3_aa: CASSRTDPYEQYF

d_call: -
clone_size: -
v_call: TRBV4-2
cdr3_length: 12
j_call: TRBJ2-3
cdr3_nt: TGTGCCAGCAGCCAAGATTCGGATACGCAGTATTTT
cdr3_aa: CASSQDSDTQYF

d_call: -
clone_size: -
v_call: TRBV9
cdr3_length: 15
j_call: TRBJ2-1
cdr3_nt: TGTGCCAGCAGCTCCCGCCGGGGGACTTACAATGAGCAGTTCTTC
cdr3_aa: CASSSRRGTYNEQFF

d_call: -
clone_size: -
v_call: TRBV9
cdr3_length: 13
j_call: TRBJ1-2
cdr3_nt: TGTGCCAGCAGCCCCTCCGGGGGAGGTGGCTACACCTTC
cdr3_aa: CASSPSGGGGYTF

d_call: TRBD2
clone_size: -
v_call: TRBV19
cdr3_length: 20
j_call: TRBJ2-3
cdr3_nt: TGTGCCAGTAGTTCCCGGACTAGCGGGAAACCCCGCAGGGGCACAGATACGCAGTATTTT
cdr3_aa: CASSSRTSGKPRRGTDTQYF

d_call: TRBD2
clone_size: -
v_call: TRBV7-9
cdr3_length: 16
j_call: TRBJ2-7
cdr3_nt: TGTGCCAGCAGCTTAGCGCTAGCGGGGACGAGCTACGAGCAGTACTTC
cdr3_aa: CASSLALAGTSYEQYF

d_call: TRBD1
clone_size: -
v_call: TRBV12-3/TRBV12-4
cdr3_length: 13
j_call: TRBJ1-3
cdr3_nt: TGTGCCAGCAGTCGGACAGGGCAAAACACCATATATTTT
cdr3_aa: CASSRTGQNTIYF

d_call: -
clone_size: -
v_call: TRBV5-1
cdr3_length: 14
j_call: TRBJ2-1
cdr3_nt: TGCGCCAGCAGCTTGGTTGGGGAGGCCAATGAGCAGTTCTTC
cdr3_aa: CASSLVGEANEQFF

d_call: -
clone_size: -
v_call: TRBV3-1/TRBV3-2
cdr3_length: 13
j_call: TRBJ1-2
cdr3_nt: TGTGCCAGCAGCCACGAGGGCTACTATGGCTACACCTTC
cdr3_aa: CASSHEGYYGYTF

d_call: -
clone_size: -
v_call: TRBV7-2
cdr3_length: 13
j_call: TRBJ2-3
cdr3_nt: TGTGCCAGCAGCGCTAACCTCGAAGATACGCAGTATTTT
cdr3_aa: CASSANLEDTQYF

d_call: TRBD1
clone_size: -
v_call: TRBV7-2
cdr3_length: 15
j_call: TRBJ2-3
cdr3_nt: TGTGCCAGCAGCTTTAGGACAGGGGGCTCAGATACGCAGTATTTT
cdr3_aa: CASSFRTGGSDTQYF

d_call: TRBD1
clone_size: once
v_call: TRBV12-3/TRBV12-4
cdr3_length: 13
j_call: TRBJ2-3
cdr3_nt: TGTGCCACCGGGACAGGGGACACAGATACGCAGTATTTT
cdr3_aa: CATGTGDTDTQYF

d_call: TRBD1
clone_size: -
v_call: TRBV5-1
cdr3_length: 15
j_call: TRBJ1-1
cdr3_nt: TGCGCCAGCAGCTTGTATGAGACAGGGGACACTGAAGCTTTCTTT
cdr3_aa: CASSLYETGDTEAFF

d_call: -
clone_size: -
v_call: TRBV5-6
cdr3_length: 14
j_call: TRBJ1-4
cdr3_nt: TGTGCCAGCAGCTTGGCAGGCCGGCGAGAAAAACTGTTTTTT
cdr3_aa: CASSLAGRREKLFF